A selection of T cell receptor beta chains follows, all from one sample in a study of blood T cell repertoires in COVID-19. Here immunoSEQ multiplex PCR was the method, and the copy in TCRdb shows in-frame clones only, minus some. The table has around 200,000 clones, approximately 79% seen once. Sequenced input: peripheral blood. The receptors derive from a woman in her forties or fifties with acute or convalescent COVID-19. CDR3s include the opening cysteine and the closing phenylalanine or tryptophan. D genes are given only for firm matches. Clone size is not always given. Where it is, it says once, few, many or a class for expanded clones.

d_call j_call v_call clone_size cdr3_nt cdr3_aa
TRBD2 TRBJ2-3 TRBV24-1 NA TGTGCCACCAGTGCCGTTGGGGGAGGGTTCTCCACAGATACGCAGTATTTT CATSAVGGGFSTDTQYF
TRBD1 TRBJ2-3 TRBV18 NA TGTGCCAGCTCATTTACAGGGGAAGGAGATACGCAGTATTTT CASSFTGEGDTQYF
NA TRBJ1-5 TRBV28 NA TGTGCCAGCAGTTCGGGGGGTGATAGCAATCAGCCCCAGCATTTT CASSSGGDSNQPQHF
NA TRBJ1-2 TRBV6-6 NA TGTGCCAGCAGGTCGGACAGTACCTATGGCTACACCTTC CASRSDSTYGYTF
TRBD2 TRBJ2-1 TRBV19 NA TGTGCCAGTAGCAAACAAACTAGCGGGGGGTTCGATGAGCAGTTCTTC CASSKQTSGGFDEQFF
TRBD1 TRBJ2-2 TRBV11-2 NA TGTGCCAGCAGTTCCTCCGAGACAGGGGCAAACACCGGGGAGCTGTTTTTT CASSSSETGANTGELFF
TRBD1 TRBJ1-2 TRBV6-6 NA TGTGCCAGCAGTTCCGGACAGGTCTATGGCTACACCTTC CASSSGQVYGYTF
NA TRBJ2-7 TRBV28 NA TGTGCCAGCAGTCACCAGGGGTTAAGCTCCTACGAGCAGTACTTC CASSHQGLSSYEQYF
NA TRBJ1-6 TRBV11-2 NA TGTGCCAGCAGCTTAGATCGGGGGTATAATTCACCCCTCCACTTT CASSLDRGYNSPLHF
TRBD1 TRBJ2-7 TRBV24-1 NA TGTGCCACCAGTGATCCAGGACAGGGGGGTTACGAGCAGTACTTC CATSDPGQGGYEQYF
NA TRBJ2-7 TRBV29-1 NA TGCAGCGTTCCTATACAGGGATTCTCCTACGAGCAGTACTTC CSVPIQGFSYEQYF
NA TRBJ2-2 TRBV14 NA TGTGCCAGCAGCCGAAGTCTCTCCACAGCGAACACCGGGGAGCTGTTTTTT CASSRSLSTANTGELFF
TRBD1 TRBJ1-1 TRBV5-1 few TGCGCCAGCAGCTTGGGGACAGGGGCGGGGACTGAAGCTTTCTTT CASSLGTGAGTEAFF
NA TRBJ2-6 TRBV6-1 once TGTGCCAGCAGTGAATGGGAGGCCCGCTCTGGGGCCAACGTCCTGACTTTC CASSEWEARSGANVLTF
NA TRBJ1-5 TRBV19 NA TGTGCCAGTAGTAGGGCCCCCACCGCTCCCCAGCCCCAGCATTTT CASSRAPTAPQPQHF
TRBD1 TRBJ2-3 TRBV5-1 NA TGCGCCAGCAGCTCCCGGACAGGGGGAATGGATACGCAGTATTTT CASSSRTGGMDTQYF
TRBD1 TRBJ1-5 TRBV28 few TGTGCCAGCAGTTCGCCGGGACAGGGCAATCAGCCCCAGCATTTT CASSSPGQGNQPQHF
NA TRBJ1-1 TRBV7-9 NA TGTGCCAGCAGCTTAGAGTCGAGGACTGAAGCTTTCTTT CASSLESRTEAFF
NA TRBJ1-4 TRBV7-9 NA TGTGCCAGCAGCTCCGGGGGGTCTGGGGAAAAACTGTTTTTT CASSSGGSGEKLFF
TRBD1 TRBJ2-2 TRBV7-6 many TGTGCCAGCAGCTTAGTACAGGGGGCCGGGGAGCTGTTTTTT CASSLVQGAGELFF
NA TRBJ2-3 TRBV7-2 NA TGTGCCAGCAGCTCGGACAGCCTCACAGATACGCAGTATTTT CASSSDSLTDTQYF
TRBD2 TRBJ2-1 TRBV24-1 NA TGTGCCACTCGCGGGGGACTAGCGGGAGATGAGCAGTTCTTC CATRGGLAGDEQFF
TRBD1 TRBJ2-7 TRBV20-1 NA TGCAGTGCTAGTCTGTGGGACAGGATTTACGAGCAGTACTTC CSASLWDRIYEQYF
NA TRBJ2-3 TRBV29-1 NA TGCAGCGACCGGGACAAACATACGCAGTATTTT CSDRDKHTQYF
TRBD1 TRBJ1-6 TRBV28 NA TGTGCCAGCAGTTACAGACAGGGGGGCTCACCCCTCCACTTT CASSYRQGGSPLHF
NA TRBJ2-7 TRBV3-1/TRBV3-2 few TGTGCCAGCAGCCAAGGTAACTTTTACGAGCAGTACTTC CASSQGNFYEQYF
NA TRBJ1-5 TRBV5-1 NA TGCGCCAGCAGCTTGGCCGGAGAGAGCCATCAGCCCCAGCATTTT CASSLAGESHQPQHF
TRBD2 TRBJ2-5 TRBV30 NA TGTGCCTGGAGTGTACGGGCTAGCGGGAGAACCCAAACTCGAGAGACCCAGTACTTC CAWSVRASGRTQTRETQYF
TRBD1 TRBJ1-2 TRBV30 NA TGTTGCGGGGACAGGGGGGGAGGCTACACCTTC CCGDRGGGYTF
TRBD2 TRBJ2-1 TRBV15 once TGTGCCACCAGCCCGACGCTTTGGGCTAGCGGGAGGGCGGACTATGAGCAGTTCTTC CATSPTLWASGRADYEQFF
TRBD1 TRBJ1-1 TRBV19 NA TGTGCCAGTAGTCGCGACAGGGACACTGAAGCTTTCTTT CASSRDRDTEAFF
NA TRBJ2-2 TRBV19 NA NA CASSILYSGSCFF
TRBD1 TRBJ1-4 TRBV6-1 NA TGTGCCAGCAGTGACCTTCCAGGGACAGATCTTGGTGAAAAACTGTTTTTT CASSDLPGTDLGEKLFF
TRBD1 TRBJ1-2 TRBV6-5 NA TGTGCCAGCAGGGGCGGGACAGAAAACTATGGCTACACCTTC CASRGGTENYGYTF
NA TRBJ2-3 TRBV28 once TGTGCCAGCAGCCTCGGGGTCGACACAGATACGCAGTATTTT CASSLGVDTDTQYF
NA TRBJ1-2 TRBV28 NA TGTGCCACCGGTCCCGGCTATGGCTACACCTTC CATGPGYGYTF
TRBD2 TRBJ2-3 TRBV15 NA TGTGCCACCAGCAGAGATCGGGGGACTAGCGGGAGAGATACGCAGTATTTT CATSRDRGTSGRDTQYF
TRBD1 TRBJ2-7 TRBV11-3 NA TGTGCCAGCAGCCCTGGACAGGGTGACTACGAGCAGTACTTC CASSPGQGDYEQYF
NA TRBJ2-7 TRBV4-1 NA TGCGCCAGCAGCCAAACGGACTCCTTTTACGAGCAGTACTTC CASSQTDSFYEQYF
NA TRBJ1-1 TRBV5-1 once TGCGCCAGCGGCACGGCAGGGAACACTGAAGCTTTCTTT CASGTAGNTEAFF
NA TRBJ2-7 TRBV5-1 NA TGCGCCAGCAGCCCATGGGACAAATTCTACGAGCAGTACTTC CASSPWDKFYEQYF
TRBD1 TRBJ1-5 TRBV7-8 once TGTGCCAGCAGCTGGGGGGACAGCTACAATCAGCCCCAGCATTTT CASSWGDSYNQPQHF
NA TRBJ2-7 TRBV6-1 NA TGTGCCAGCAGTGAAGCGCGTCCCCCCGCCTTTTTAGCCTACGAGCAGTACTTC CASSEARPPAFLAYEQYF
TRBD2 TRBJ2-1 TRBV24-1 NA TGTGCCACCAGTGATTTAGGACTAGCGGACAATGAGCAGTTCTTC CATSDLGLADNEQFF
TRBD1 TRBJ2-3 TRBV11-3 NA TGTGCCAGCAGCTTAGGACAGGGGTTTACAGATACGCAGTATTTT CASSLGQGFTDTQYF
TRBD1 TRBJ1-5 TRBV19 NA TGTGCCAGTAGTATTAGACAGGGATGGGATCAGCCCCAGCATTTT CASSIRQGWDQPQHF
TRBD1 TRBJ2-7 TRBV5-4 NA TGTGCCAGCAGCCCCCGACAGGGCGTTGTCTACGAGCAGTACTTC CASSPRQGVVYEQYF